The clone carrying this TCR beta chain was counted a single time. Random-hexamer reverse transcription was applied to about 0.5 to 1 ug RNA. The amplification used immunoSEQ multiplex PCR on TCR beta CDR3; it spanned 54 Vbeta and 13 Jbeta. One entry per CDR3 protein results from TCRdb running MiXCR on the immunoSEQ multiplex PCR reads. The table includes more than 100,000 distinct CDR3 sequences, roughly 80% detected once. CDR3 length: 16 residues. Trimming took 0 bases from V and 3 from J; bases not matched to a gene: 7. CDR1 is SGHRS, CDR2 YFSETQ, per germline. This sample is part of a study of CD8 T cells in Susac syndrome. TEMRA cells were FACS-enriched, with CD8+ and CD4+ T cells isolated negatively.

The specimen was CD8+ T cells from PBMCs. This chain uses TRBV5-1 with TRBJ2-7; TRBD2 agrees at 9 bases. The sequence derives from a human donor with multiple sclerosis. The CDR3 here is CASSLDRTSEDYEQYF. DNA for the CDR3: TGCGCCAGCAGCTTGGACCGGACTAGCGAGGACTACGAGCAGTACTTC.